The T cell receptor beta chain under discussion was sequenced for a study of T cells after yellow fever vaccination. Study overall: SMART-Seq v4 Ultra Low Input prepared the low-cell-number fractions.

Overall study results and limits: CD4 and CD8 compartments shared a small share of clonotypes.

UMIs and a universal primer site were added when TCR cDNA was made by 5'RACE template switching. Via MiXCR, TCRdb re-called the 5' RACE reads, giving one row per CDR3 protein. The sample contains some 240,000 distinct CDR3 sequences, 5.2% of which appear only once. The CDR3 covers 13 residues. V lost 1 base and J lost 11, with 9 bases in between. Germline assignment: CDR1 SEHNR and CDR2 FQNEAQ (reference sequence). This clonotype came up a few times. Its specificity is unknown. The receptor's source is a man younger than 35 who received the YFV17D yellow fever vaccine. The V call is TRBV7-9, the J call TRBJ1-6; D is ambiguous. The specimen was CD4+ T cells sorted from PBMCs, collected on the day of the yellow fever booster vaccination. The CDR3 region is CASSLGGGAPLHF. The CDR3 coding sequence is TGTGCCAGCAGCTTAGGAGGCGGGGCACCCCTCCACTTT.